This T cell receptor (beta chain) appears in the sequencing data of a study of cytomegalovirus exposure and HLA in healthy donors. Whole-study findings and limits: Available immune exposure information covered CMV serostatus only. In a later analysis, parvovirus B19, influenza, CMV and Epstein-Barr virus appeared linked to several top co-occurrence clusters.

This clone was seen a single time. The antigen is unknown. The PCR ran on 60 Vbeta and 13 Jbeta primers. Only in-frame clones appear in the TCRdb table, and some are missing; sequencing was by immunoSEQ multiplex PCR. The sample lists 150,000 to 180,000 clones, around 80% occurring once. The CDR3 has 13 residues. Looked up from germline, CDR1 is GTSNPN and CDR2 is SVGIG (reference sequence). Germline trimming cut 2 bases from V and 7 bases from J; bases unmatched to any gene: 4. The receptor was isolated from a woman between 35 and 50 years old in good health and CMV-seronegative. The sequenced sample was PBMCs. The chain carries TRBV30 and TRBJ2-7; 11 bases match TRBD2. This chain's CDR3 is CAWSKTSGIEQYF. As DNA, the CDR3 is TGTGCCTGGAGTAAGACTAGCGGGATTGAGCAGTACTTC.